The 16 T cell receptor beta chains below all came from one sample that was sequenced in a study of T cells in Graves' hyperthyroidism and ophthalmopathy. Amplified regions were TCR beta CDR3 sequences from RNA transcripts. In the first-round RT-PCR of the TCR CDR3, the HTBI primer set was used. TCRdb recomputed calls from the multiplex PCR reads with MiXCR, one row per CDR3 protein. The table has about 500,000 distinct CDR3 sequences, 17% seen once. The sample consisted of blood. Every receptor here comes from a woman aged 18-35 years with Graves' ophthalmopathy.

This clonotype has more than one count but fewer than ten. Without the conserved terminal phenylalanine or tryptophan, this CDR3 likely stems from a read error. The chain joins TRBV10-3 to TRBJ1-1; TRBD1 agrees at 9 bases. CDR3 size: 15 residues. V lost 6 bases to trimming and J lost 0 bases; unmatched junction nucleotides: 5. In germline, CDR1 is ENHRY, CDR2 SYGVKD. The CDR3, as DNA: TGTGCCATCAGGGATGGACAGGGGTTGAACACTGAAGCTTTCCTT. Translating gives CAIRDGQGLNTEAFL.

Comment on this clonotype: A read error may be the cause here, since a much bigger clone is one base away. The V call is TRBV30, the J call TRBJ2-7; D is uncertain. This CDR3 spans 13 amino acids. The V gene's germline CDR1 is GTSNPN and CDR2 SVGIG (reference sequence). Trimming took 5 bases from V and 0 from J, leaving 11 bases between them. CDR3 DNA sequence: TGTGCCTGGGATCTATGGTTCTCCTACGAGCAGTACTTC. Its protein product is CAWDLWFSYEQYF.

In its sample, this clonotype was seen many times. The chain combines TRBV3-1 with TRBJ2-7, with D perhaps being TRBD1 or TRBD2 (6 bases each). The CDR3 is made up of 16 amino acids. Trimming removed 2 bases from V and 4 bases from J, with 18 bases in between. Germline assignment: CDR1 LGHDT and CDR2 YNNKEL (reference sequence). The CDR3 DNA is TGTGCCAGCAGCCAAAGGGGGGCTAGCAAGCTTTACGAGCAGTACTTC. As protein: CASSQRGASKLYEQYF.

This clonotype was recorded many times. The chain carries TRBV28 and TRBJ1-2; tentatively, D is TRBD1 (5 bases). Trimming shortened V by 5 bases and J by 4 bases, and 8 bases separated the two germline ends. Germline V CDR1 and CDR2: MDHEN, SYDVKM. This CDR3 contains 12 residues. The CDR3 loop is CASSGTIYGYTF. Here the CDR3 DNA reads TGTGCCAGCAGTGGGACGATCTATGGCTACACCTTC.

This clonotype was counted at least ten times. The CDR3 region is CASSAKGQGISDTQYF. The DNA of the CDR3 is TGTGCCAGCAGTGCGAAAGGACAGGGCATATCAGATACGCAGTATTTT. The gene calls are TRBV9 and TRBJ2-3; 8 nucleotides line up with TRBD1. This CDR3 is built from 16 residues. The J segment lost 4 bases and the V segment lost 5 bases, leaving 12 bases of the junction unmatched. Germline V lookup: CDR1 SGDLS, CDR2 YYNGEE. The whole variable domain, filled in from reference TRBV9 and TRBJ2-3, reads DSGVTQTPKHLITATGQRVTLRCSPRSGDLSVYWYQQSLDQGLQFLIQYYNGEERAKGNILERFSAQQFPDLHSELNLSSLELGDSALYFCASSAKGQGISDTQYFGPGTRLTVL.

This clonotype appeared many times. The chain combines TRBV7-8 with TRBJ2-1, with 10 bases identical to TRBD1. Per germline, CDR1 SGHVS and CDR2 FQNEAQ. J lost 8 bases, V lost 8 bases, and 15 bases had no gene match. This CDR3 has 16 amino acids. This CDR3 is CASVGQGDRAIDEQFF. As DNA, the CDR3 is TGTGCCAGCGTAGGACAGGGGGACAGGGCCATCGATGAGCAGTTCTTC.

This clonotype has only a few counts. The chain recombines TRBV19 with TRBJ1-2; D gene ambiguous. This CDR3 has 15 residues. Looked up from germline, CDR1 is LNHDA and CDR2 is SQIVND (reference sequence). With 9 bases removed from V and 0 bases from J, the gap between germline ends came to 17 bases. The CDR3 nucleotides are TGTGCCAGCACAACGGCGGGGTCAGCTAACTATGGCTACACCTTC. Its translation is CASTTAGSANYGYTF.

The chain is built from TRBV5-4 and TRBJ2-3; maybe TRBD1 (6 bases). This CDR3 comprises 15 residues. V dropped 3 bases and J dropped 4 bases, with 15 bases sitting between them. From germline, CDR1 is SGHNT and CDR2 YYREEE (reference sequence). CDR3 nucleotides: TGTGCCAGCAGCTCGCCAGGGGCCCAACCAGATACGCAGTATTTT. Translation gives CASSSPGAQPDTQYF.

The chain combines TRBV6-1 with TRBJ1-2; 7 positions agree with TRBD1. With V trimmed by 5 bases and J by 2 bases, 5 bases remained unmatched. Germline CDR1 is MNHNS and CDR2 is SASEGT. This CDR3 is 14 amino acids long. The CDR3 loop is CASSWATGNYGYTF. The CDR3 region has the DNA TGTGCCAGCAGTTGGGCGACAGGGAACTATGGCTACACCTTC.

At least ten counts were recorded for this clonotype. The chain couples TRBV2 to TRBJ2-3; D remains ambiguous. Germline V gene sequence: CDR1 SNHLY, CDR2 FYNNEI. The CDR3 is 13 residues long. Deletions cut 6 bases from V and 10 bases from J, with 17 bases between. The CDR3 reads CASSSGPLQAQYF. CDR3 nucleotide sequence: TGTGCCAGCAGCTCGGGTCCCCTCCAGGCGCAGTATTTT.

To note about this clonotype: This could be a read error, since a much larger clone is one nucleotide away. This chain links TRBV28 with TRBJ2-1; TRBD2 agrees at 13 bases. Unmatched junction bases numbered 6, after V lost 6 bases and J lost 7 bases. CDR3 length: 15 residues. Germline loops: CDR1 MDHEN, CDR2 SYDVKM. The CDR3 sequence is CASRLAGGPTNEQFF. CDR3 nucleotide sequence: TGTGCCAGCAGACTAGCGGGAGGGCCTACTAATGAGCAGTTCTTC.

A remark on this clonotype: One base away lies a much larger clone, so this may be a sequencing read error. V gene TRBV7-9 combines with J gene TRBJ2-1, with TRBD2 matching over 11 bases. V was pared by 2 bases and J by 6 bases, with 9 bases of the junction left unmatched. Germline V gene lookup returns CDR1 SEHNR and CDR2 FQNEAQ (reference sequence). This CDR3 is built from 17 residues. The CDR3 coding sequence is TGTGCCAGCAGCTTAATGGCTGGGCTAGCGGGGGGCAATGAGCAGTTCTTC. Its translation is CASSLMAGLAGGNEQFF.

There are many counts of this clonotype. The chain links TRBV30 to TRBJ1-4; the D gene is possibly TRBD1 (5 bases). The CDR3 loop spans 14 amino acids. Germline CDR1 is GTSNPN and CDR2 is SVGIG (reference sequence). Trimming stripped 2 bases from V and 8 bases from J, with 15 bases between. This chain's CDR3 is CAWSFGTSAEKLFF. The CDR3, as DNA: TGTGCCTGGAGTTTCGGGACTTCCGCAGAAAAACTGTTTTTT.

This clonotype appeared a few times. The V gene is TRBV11-1, the J gene TRBJ2-5; 8 bases map to TRBD1. The CDR3 length is 15 residues. After removal of 5 bases from V and 5 bases from J, the junction contained 10 bases not matched to a gene. Germline values: CDR1 SGHAT, CDR2 FQDESV (reference sequence). The CDR3 sequence: CASSPPDRGPETQYF. The CDR3 nucleotides are TGTGCCAGCAGCCCCCCAGACAGGGGACCCGAGACCCAGTACTTC.

The chain links TRBV7-9 to TRBJ2-3, with TRBD1 identical over 7 bases. Germline CDR1 SEHNR, CDR2 FQNEAQ (reference sequence). Losses at the gene ends were 4 bases for V and 1 base for J; bases not matched to a gene: 14. The CDR3 contains 18 residues. The DNA for the CDR3 is TGTGCCAGCAGCTCAAACCAACAGGGGAATATACGCACAGATACGCAGTATTTT. It translates to CASSSNQQGNIRTDTQYF.

This clonotype was seen at least ten times. The CDR3 sequence is CASNRQGSGTGELFF. Written as DNA, the CDR3 is TGCGCCAGCAACAGACAGGGATCTGGCACCGGGGAGCTGTTTTTT. The chain links TRBV5-1 to TRBJ2-2; TRBD1 agrees at 7 bases. Losses at the gene ends were 6 bases for V and 4 bases for J; bases not matched to a gene: 9. This CDR3 contains 15 residues. CDR1 is SGHRS and CDR2 is YFSETQ in the germline V gene. The whole variable domain, filled in from reference TRBV5-1 and TRBJ2-2, reads KAGVTQTPRYLIKTRGQQVTLSCSPISGHRSVSWYQQTPGQGLQFLFEYFSETQRNKGNFPGRFSGRQFSNSRSEMNVSTLELGDSALYLCASNRQGSGTGELFFGEGSRLTVL.